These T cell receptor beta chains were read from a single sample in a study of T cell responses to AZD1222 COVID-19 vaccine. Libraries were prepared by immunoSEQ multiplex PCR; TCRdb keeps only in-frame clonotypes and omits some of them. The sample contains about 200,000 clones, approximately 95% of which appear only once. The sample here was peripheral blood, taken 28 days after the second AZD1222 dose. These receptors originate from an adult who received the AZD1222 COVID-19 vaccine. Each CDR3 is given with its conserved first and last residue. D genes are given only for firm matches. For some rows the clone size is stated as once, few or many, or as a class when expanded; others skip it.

CDR3aa: CASSPTGNTEAFF
CDR3nt: TGTGCCAGCAGTCCGACAGGGAACACTGAAGCTTTCTTT
abundance: -
v_gene: TRBV12-3/TRBV12-4
d_gene: -
j_gene: TRBJ1-1

CDR3aa: CASSLWTQETQYF
CDR3nt: TGTGCCAGCAGCCTATGGACGCAAGAGACCCAGTACTTC
abundance: -
v_gene: TRBV7-3
d_gene: -
j_gene: TRBJ2-5

CDR3aa: CASSQFWAAEKRSPLHF
CDR3nt: TGCGCCAGCAGCCAATTTTGGGCAGCAGAGAAGAGGTCACCCCTCCACTTT
abundance: -
v_gene: TRBV4-1
d_gene: -
j_gene: TRBJ1-6

CDR3aa: CASSSSGGNTEAFF
CDR3nt: TGTGCCAGCTCGTCCTCGGGTGGGAACACTGAAGCTTTCTTT
abundance: -
v_gene: TRBV18
d_gene: -
j_gene: TRBJ1-1

CDR3aa: CASSLTSSSYEQYF
CDR3nt: TGTGCCAGCAGCTTAACATCAAGCTCCTACGAGCAGTACTTC
abundance: few
v_gene: TRBV11-3
d_gene: -
j_gene: TRBJ2-7

CDR3aa: CASSGQGAGQPQHF
CDR3nt: TGTGCCAGCAGCGGACAGGGGGCGGGTCAGCCCCAGCATTTT
abundance: -
v_gene: TRBV6-6
d_gene: TRBD1
j_gene: TRBJ1-5

CDR3aa: CASSPQAKVENQPQHF
CDR3nt: TGTGCCAGCTCACCACAAGCTAAGGTTGAGAATCAGCCCCAGCATTTT
abundance: -
v_gene: TRBV18
d_gene: -
j_gene: TRBJ1-5

CDR3aa: CASSQDPGPQHF
CDR3nt: TGTGCCAGCAGCCAAGACCCGGGGCCCCAGCATTTT
abundance: -
v_gene: TRBV3-1/TRBV3-2
d_gene: -
j_gene: TRBJ1-5

CDR3aa: CASSPELQSYNEQFF
CDR3nt: TGTGCCAGCTCACCGGAACTCCAGTCTTACAATGAGCAGTTCTTC
abundance: -
v_gene: TRBV18
d_gene: -
j_gene: TRBJ2-1

CDR3aa: CASSLGRDLETQYF
CDR3nt: TGCGCCAGCAGCTTGGGCCGGGATTTGGAGACCCAGTACTTC
abundance: -
v_gene: TRBV5-1
d_gene: -
j_gene: TRBJ2-5

CDR3aa: CASSSRTSPEQFF
CDR3nt: TGTGCCAGCAGCTCCCGGACAAGCCCTGAGCAGTTCTTC
abundance: -
v_gene: TRBV7-2
d_gene: -
j_gene: TRBJ2-1

CDR3aa: CASNVSPGREKLFF
CDR3nt: TGTGCCAGCAATGTGTCCCCGGGGCGGGAAAAACTGTTTTTT
abundance: -
v_gene: TRBV2
d_gene: -
j_gene: TRBJ1-4